This T cell receptor (beta chain) was profiled in a study of T cell responses to AZD1222 COVID-19 vaccine. Study as a whole: It was second doses at about 4 or about 12 weeks that were pooled.

Points from the study as a whole: Clonal diversity may have been underestimated, and the donors were mostly white British, with more females than males. Recipients of AZD1222 seropositive at baseline numbered only 5 to 7.

In the case of this clone: No antigen is known for it.

This table comes from immunoSEQ multiplex PCR, and its TCRdb copy is limited to in-frame clones, with some not included. The sample carries about 54,000 clones, nearly 90% recorded once. The TCR sequence derives from an adult in good health. The sample consisted of peripheral blood, taken on day 0 of AZD1222 vaccination.

CDR3 residues: CASSQGAHTEAFF. The DNA for the CDR3 is TGTGCCAGCAGTCAGGGGGCGCACACTGAAGCTTTCTTT. The chain is built from TRBV3-1 (or the pseudogene TRBV3-2) and TRBJ1-1; 8 nucleotides align to TRBD1. V lost 6 bases, J lost 3 bases, and 3 bases stayed unmatched. Germline CDR1 is LGHDT and CDR2 is YNNKEL (reference sequence). This CDR3 contains 13 residues.